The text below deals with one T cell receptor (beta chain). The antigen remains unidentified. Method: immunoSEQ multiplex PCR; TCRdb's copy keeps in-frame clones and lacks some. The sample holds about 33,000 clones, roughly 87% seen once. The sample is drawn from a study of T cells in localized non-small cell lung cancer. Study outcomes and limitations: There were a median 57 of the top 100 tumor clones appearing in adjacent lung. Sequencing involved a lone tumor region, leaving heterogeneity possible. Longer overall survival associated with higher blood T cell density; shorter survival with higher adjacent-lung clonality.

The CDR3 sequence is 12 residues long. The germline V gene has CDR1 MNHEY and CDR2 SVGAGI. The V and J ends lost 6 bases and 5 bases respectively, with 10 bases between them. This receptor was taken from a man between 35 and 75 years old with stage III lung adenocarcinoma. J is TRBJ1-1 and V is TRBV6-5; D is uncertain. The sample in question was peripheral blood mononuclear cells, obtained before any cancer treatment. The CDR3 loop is CASRPDGTEAFF. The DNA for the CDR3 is TGTGCCAGCAGGCCTGACGGAACTGAAGCTTTCTTT.